This TCR beta chain is from a study of T-cell memory formation after mild COVID-19. Study-wide context: The study found TCR clusters largely donor specific.

The 5'RACE method, run with constant-segment primers, produced TCR alpha and TCR beta cDNA libraries (carrying sample barcodes and UMIs). TCRdb re-analysed the 5' RACE reads in MiXCR, keeping a single row per CDR3 protein. Found here are roughly 600,000 distinct CDR3 sequences, around 17% of them singletons; the top ten hold 12%. Whole-study results and caveats: Confirmation of SARS-CoV-2 specificity was lacking for second-wave clones peaking day 37.

This clonotype has at least ten counts. Antigen: not known. The CDR3 totals 12 residues. Germline V gene sequence: CDR1 DFQATT, CDR2 SNEGSKA (reference sequence). With 1 base removed from V and 7 bases from J, the gap between germline ends came to 8 bases. This TCR was sampled from an adult woman who had mild COVID-19 (a few samples of this study predate the infection). Cell type and time point are not known. The chain carries TRBV20-1 and TRBJ2-1; D possibly corresponds to TRBD2 (6 bases). The sequenced sample consisted of PBMCs or a T cell subset sorted from them (not recorded which). CDR3 coding DNA: TGCAGTGCTAGAGGGGACTCGAATGAGCAGTTCTTC. It specifies CSARGDSNEQFF.